The rows below give T cell receptor beta chains drawn from one sample of a study of beta chain bispecific antibodies for T cell cancers. These receptors are not linked to any known antigen. TCRdb re-called the 5' RACE reads through MiXCR, storing one row per CDR3 protein. Among 20,000 to 25,000 distinct CDR3 sequences listed, around 2% were seen once. The sequencing used healthy donor T cells cultured with leukemia cells, collected from a culture containing a bispecific antibody targeting TCR Vbeta12. The receptors here all came from a human donor in good health. Some clones in this sample may be carry-over from other donors' samples. The CDR3 runs from the conserved cysteine through the conserved F or W. The D gene is left open where the match is weak. Only some rows state a clone size, as once, few, many or a class for expanded clones.

v_gene	abundance	j_gene	d_gene	CDR3nt	CDR3aa
TRBV19	few	TRBJ2-1	TRBD2	TGTGCCAGTAGTGTCCTAGCGGGAGCCTTCAATGAGCAGTTCTTC	CASSVLAGAFNEQFF
TRBV28	many	TRBJ1-1	.	TGTGCCAGCACCGACGTCATGAACACTGAAGCTTTCTTT	CASTDVMNTEAFF
TRBV5-1	many	TRBJ1-1	.	TGCGCCAGCAGCTTGGGGCCGGAGAGAGAAGCTTTCTTT	CASSLGPEREAFF
TRBV28	large	TRBJ1-4	.	TGTGCCAGCGATCCGGGATCCGACAATGAAAAACTGTTTTTT	CASDPGSDNEKLFF
TRBV5-1	medium-sized	TRBJ1-2	.	TGCGCCAGCAGCTTGTTAGGTAGTCTCCATGGCTACACCTTC	CASSLLGSLHGYTF
TRBV5-6	many	TRBJ2-7	.	TGTGCCAGCAGCTTGATCGGGACGGAAGTTCACGAGCAGTACTTC	CASSLIGTEVHEQYF
TRBV28	many	TRBJ2-3	TRBD1	TGTGCCAGCAGGCATTGGGATGACAGGGGTATTGATACGCAGTATTTT	CASRHWDDRGIDTQYF
TRBV2	many	TRBJ2-7	TRBD1	TGTGCCAGCAGGGGGATACAGGGGCCCTACGAGCAGTACTTC	CASRGIQGPYEQYF
TRBV5-1	many	TRBJ2-7	TRBD1	TGCGCCAGCAGCTCAACCGGGACAGCAGACTACGAGCAGTACTTC	CASSSTGTADYEQYF
TRBV25-1	many	TRBJ1-4	.	TGTGCCAGCAGTGAATATGGGGGACATGGGGAAAAACTGTTTTTT	CASSEYGGHGEKLFF
TRBV5-3	.	TRBJ2-1	.	TGTGCCAGAAGCTTGACGGGGCTCTACAATGAGCAGTTCTTC	CARSLTGLYNEQFF
TRBV5-1	medium-sized	TRBJ2-2	.	TGCGCCAGCAGCCCTTTGGCGGCCAGGAACACCGGGGAGCTGTTTTTT	CASSPLAARNTGELFF
TRBV10-3	many	TRBJ2-3	TRBD1	TGTGCCACCTCCTGGAACACAGGGGAGAGCACAGATACGCAGTATTTT	CATSWNTGESTDTQYF
TRBV20-1	many	TRBJ2-7	.	TGCAGTGTTGCAGAGTACGAGCAGTACTTC	CSVAEYEQYF
TRBV6-5	many	TRBJ1-1	.	TGTGCCAGCAGGTCAGGGGCATTGAACACTGAAGCTTTCTTT	CASRSGALNTEAFF
TRBV27	many	TRBJ2-5	.	TGTGCCAGCGCCCCAGTGGGGGGATTTGAAGAGACCCAGTACTTC	CASAPVGGFEETQYF
TRBV11-3	many	TRBJ2-1	.	TGTGCCAGCAGCTTAGTTGGAGGGGATAGCTCCTACAATGAGCAGTTCTTC	CASSLVGGDSSYNEQFF
TRBV7-8	many	TRBJ2-3	.	TGTGCCAGCAGCTGGCCCCCTAGCGCCACCACAGATACGCAGTATTTT	CASSWPPSATTDTQYF
TRBV7-8	many	TRBJ2-4	.	TGTGCCAGCAGCTTAGCTCTGGTGACCAAAAACATTCAGTACTTC	CASSLALVTKNIQYF
TRBV27	many	TRBJ2-2	.	TGTGCCAGCAGTTTAACCGGGGTCGGGGAGCTGTTTTTT	CASSLTGVGELFF
TRBV2	many	TRBJ2-7	TRBD1	TGTGCCAGCAGGGCGACAGGGTCGGACGAGCAGTACTTC	CASRATGSDEQYF
TRBV5-1	many	TRBJ1-1	.	TGCGCCAGCAGCTTGTCTTCAATTTTGAACACTGAAGCTTTCTTT	CASSLSSILNTEAFF
TRBV5-1	medium-sized	TRBJ1-1	.	TGCGCCAGCAGCTTGGGCGTCATGAACACTGAAGCTTTCTTT	CASSLGVMNTEAFF
TRBV20-1	many	TRBJ2-3	.	TGCAGTGCTAGCGGGGGGCCTATTACGAGCACAGATACGCAGTATTTT	CSASGGPITSTDTQYF
TRBV27	many	TRBJ1-1	.	TGTGCCAGCGGCTACACCATGAACACTGAAGCTTTCTTT	CASGYTMNTEAFF
TRBV6-5	many	TRBJ1-5	.	TGTGCCAGCAGTCCTGCCCAGGGCGCCGGCAATCAGTCCCAGCATTTT	CASSPAQGAGNQSQHF
TRBV2	many	TRBJ1-1	.	TGTGCCAGCGGCCAGAACACTGAAGCTTTCTTT	CASGQNTEAFF
TRBV14	many	TRBJ2-5	.	TGTGCCAGCAGCCCCAGAGGACTTACACAAGAGACCCAGTACTTC	CASSPRGLTQETQYF
TRBV7-7	many	TRBJ2-5	TRBD1	TGTGCTAGCAGCTTAGACAGGGAAGAGACCCAGTACTTC	CASSLDREETQYF
TRBV5-4	few	TRBJ2-1	.	TGTGCCAGCAGCCTGCGAACCGGGACTTTGACGAACAATGAGCAGTTCTTC	CASSLRTGTLTNNEQFF
TRBV7-9	many	TRBJ2-3	TRBD1	TGTGCCAGCAGCTTAGCAGGTTCCCCGGGACAGGGGCCAGATACGCAGTATTTT	CASSLAGSPGQGPDTQYF
TRBV27	many	TRBJ1-4	.	TGTGCCAGCAGTGACTCCAGCAATAAACTGTTTTTT	CASSDSSNKLFF
TRBV5-4	many	TRBJ2-5	TRBD2	TGTGCCAGCAGCTCTAGGAAAGCGGGGGGCCAGGAAGAGACCCAGTACTTC	CASSSRKAGGQEETQYF
TRBV20-1	many	TRBJ2-7	.	TGCAGTGCCTTGACCCCGGGGCAGATAACGTACGAGCAGTACTTC	CSALTPGQITYEQYF
TRBV6-5	many	TRBJ1-1	.	TGTGCCAGCAGTTTCGACGGGGGGGCTTTGAACACTGAAGCTTTCTTT	CASSFDGGALNTEAFF
TRBV6-6	many	TRBJ1-5	.	TGTGCCAGCAGTTACCTTAGCAATCAGCCCCAGCATTTT	CASSYLSNQPQHF
TRBV5-1	many	TRBJ2-3	TRBD2	TGCGCCAGCAACCGGGGGGAGTTTAGCACAGATACGCAGTATTTT	CASNRGEFSTDTQYF
TRBV7-9	many	TRBJ2-1	.	TGTGCCAGCAGCTTATCAGGGAGCAATGAGCAGTTCTTC	CASSLSGSNEQFF
TRBV5-1	many	TRBJ1-6	.	TGCGCCAGCAGCTTGGCGGGGGCTAATTCACCCCTCCACTTT	CASSLAGANSPLHF
TRBV15	many	TRBJ1-6	TRBD1	TGTGCCACCAGCAGAGGAGGGGGCGCCGGGCGGTCACCCCTCCACTTT	CATSRGGGAGRSPLHF
TRBV6-1	many	TRBJ2-4	.	TGTGCCAGCAGTGAACCGGGGAACATTCAGTACTTC	CASSEPGNIQYF
TRBV9	medium-sized	TRBJ2-3	.	TGTGCCAGCAGCGTAGAGCAGGGGTCAGATACGCAGTATTTT	CASSVEQGSDTQYF
TRBV5-1	many	TRBJ2-1	TRBD2	TGCGCCAGCAGCGCCGAGACTAGCGAAACCTACAATGAGCAGTTCTTC	CASSAETSETYNEQFF
TRBV5-4	few	TRBJ2-2	TRBD2	TGTGCCAGCAGCCCCGGACTAGCGGGCCAAAACACCGGGGAGCTGTTTTTT	CASSPGLAGQNTGELFF
TRBV30	.	TRBJ2-2	TRBD1	TGTGCCTGGAGTGTACCGGACAGGTACACCGGGGAGCTGTTTTTT	CAWSVPDRYTGELFF
TRBV20-1	medium-sized	TRBJ1-4	TRBD1	TGCAGTGCTCTAACAGGGGCAACTAATGAAAAACTGTTTTTT	CSALTGATNEKLFF
TRBV5-1	large	TRBJ2-7	.	TGCGCCAGCAGCTCCTTGAGCCCCTACGAGCAGTACTTC	CASSSLSPYEQYF
TRBV15	many	TRBJ2-5	.	TGTGCCACCAGCAGAGATCGCCAGGGCCGGGGGGAGACCCAGTACTTC	CATSRDRQGRGETQYF
TRBV5-1	many	TRBJ1-1	TRBD1	TGCGCCAGCAGCCCGGGGGACAGAACTCCGAACACTGAAGCTTTCTTT	CASSPGDRTPNTEAFF
TRBV20-1	many	TRBJ2-1	TRBD2	TGCAGTGCTAGCGGAGTAGCGGGGACCTACAATGAGCAGTTCTTC	CSASGVAGTYNEQFF